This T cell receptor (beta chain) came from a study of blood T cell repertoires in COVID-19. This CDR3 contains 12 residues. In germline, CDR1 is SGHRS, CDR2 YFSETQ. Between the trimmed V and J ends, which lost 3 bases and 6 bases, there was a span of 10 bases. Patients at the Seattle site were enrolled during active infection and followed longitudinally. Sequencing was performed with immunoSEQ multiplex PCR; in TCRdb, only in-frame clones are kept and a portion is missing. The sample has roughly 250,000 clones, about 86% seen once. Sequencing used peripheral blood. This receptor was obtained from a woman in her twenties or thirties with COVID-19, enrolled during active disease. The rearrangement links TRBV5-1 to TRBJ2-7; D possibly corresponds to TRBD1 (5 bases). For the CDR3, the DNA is TGCGCCAGCAGCTCCACAGGAGCCGAGCAGTACTTC. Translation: CASSSTGAEQYF.